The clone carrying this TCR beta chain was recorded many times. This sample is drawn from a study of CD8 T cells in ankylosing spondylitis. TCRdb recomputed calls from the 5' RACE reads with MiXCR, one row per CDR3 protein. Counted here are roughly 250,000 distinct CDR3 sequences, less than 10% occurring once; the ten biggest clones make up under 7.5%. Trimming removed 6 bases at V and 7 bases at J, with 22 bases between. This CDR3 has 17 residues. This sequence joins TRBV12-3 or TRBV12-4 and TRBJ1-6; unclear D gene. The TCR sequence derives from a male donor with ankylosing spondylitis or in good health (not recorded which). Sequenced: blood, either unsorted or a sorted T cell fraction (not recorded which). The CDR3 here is CASRKLLQGSANSPLHF. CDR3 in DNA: TGTGCCAGCAGGAAGCTCCTACAAGGTTCCGCCAATTCACCCCTCCACTTT.